Shown below are 29 T cell receptor beta chains from a single sample sequenced in a study of blood T cell repertoires in COVID-19. The table came from immunoSEQ multiplex PCR; TCRdb's copy has only in-frame clones and leaves some out. Of about 200,000 clones listed, 80% to 90% are singletons. Sequencing was done on a sample of PBMCs or T cells enriched from blood (not recorded which). The receptors derive from a young man who had recovered from COVID-19.

The chain couples TRBV7-9 to TRBJ2-7, with 7 bases identical to TRBD2. This CDR3 is 16 amino acids long. Germline values: CDR1 SEHNR, CDR2 FQNEAQ (reference sequence). The trim removed 1 base at V and 0 bases at J, leaving 6 bases unmatched. This CDR3 is CASSLDSWGGSYEQYF. The DNA for the CDR3 is TGTGCCAGCAGCTTAGACTCTTGGGGGGGCTCCTACGAGCAGTACTTC.

The gene calls are TRBV25-1 and TRBJ1-1; no reliable D call. The CDR3 is made up of 16 amino acids. Germline assignment: CDR1 MGHDK and CDR2 SYGVNS. Between the trimmed V and J ends, which lost 1 base and 0 bases, there was a span of 12 bases. The CDR3 here is CASSEWQATMNTEAFF. The CDR3 DNA is TGTGCCAGCAGTGAATGGCAGGCGACCATGAACACTGAAGCTTTCTTT.

The rearrangement joins TRBV29-1 to TRBJ1-2, with 11 nucleotides matching TRBD1. The V and J ends lost 7 bases and 4 bases, in that order; junction bases with no gene match: 2. CDR3 length: 12 amino acids. In germline, CDR1 is SQVTM, CDR2 ANQGSEA. CDR3 sequence: CSGGQGVYGYTF. CDR3 DNA: TGCAGCGGGGGACAGGGGGTCTATGGCTACACCTTC.

The chain joins TRBV19 to TRBJ2-4, with D perhaps TRBD2 (6 bases). The germline CDR1 and CDR2 sequences are LNHDA and SQIVND (reference sequence). This CDR3 is 14 amino acids long. V was pared by 2 bases and J by 6 bases, with 11 bases between. For the CDR3, the DNA is TGTGCCAGTAGTATAAGAGGGCGGGGAAACATTCAGTACTTC. Translating it yields CASSIRGRGNIQYF.

This chain joins TRBV9 and TRBJ2-1; maybe TRBD2 (6 bases). The CDR3 spans 15 residues. V was trimmed by 4 bases and J by 8 bases, leaving 19 bases between them. From germline, CDR1 is SGDLS and CDR2 YYNGEE. The CDR3 DNA reads TGTGCCAGCAGCCCCGGGACTCCCTACCATGATGAGCAGTTCTTC. This encodes CASSPGTPYHDEQFF.

This chain joins TRBV11-3 and TRBJ2-1, with D tentatively TRBD1 (5 bases). The CDR3 runs 11 residues. From germline, CDR1 is SGHNT and CDR2 YENEEA. V was clipped by 5 bases and J by 8 bases, with 7 bases between them. Here the CDR3 DNA reads TGTGCCAGCAGCCTCAGGGATGAGCAGTTCTTC. This encodes CASSLRDEQFF.

The chain couples TRBV6-5 to TRBJ2-7; the D gene is possibly TRBD1 (6 bases). Germline CDR1 is MNHEY and CDR2 is SVGAGI. Trimming pared 6 bases from V and 6 bases from J, leaving 12 bases between. This CDR3 has 12 residues. This CDR3 reads CASRGAGFEQYF. The CDR3 bases are TGTGCCAGCAGGGGGGCAGGGTTCGAGCAGTACTTC.

The rearrangement uses TRBV3-1 (or the pseudogene TRBV3-2) and TRBJ2-1; TRBD2 matches 7 bases. The CDR3 runs to 15 residues. The germline CDR1 and CDR2 sequences are LGHDT and YNNKEL (reference sequence). The V gene end was trimmed by 3 bases and the J gene end by 6 bases; junction bases not matched to a gene: 8. CDR3: CASSHGSGGINEQFF. In DNA form, the CDR3 reads TGTGCCAGCAGCCATGGCTCGGGGGGAATCAATGAGCAGTTCTTC.

The chain combines TRBV7-9 with TRBJ2-3; 8 bases align to TRBD1. J lost 4 bases, V lost 8 bases, and 11 bases had no gene match. The length of the CDR3 is 15 residues. Germline V CDR1 and CDR2: SEHNR, FQNEAQ (reference sequence). DNA for the CDR3: TGTGCCAGCGGAACCGGTCAGGGGGCATCAGATACGCAGTATTTT. This codes for CASGTGQGASDTQYF. Together with reference TRBV7-9 and TRBJ2-3, the CDR3 gives the full variable domain: DTGVSQNPRHKITKRGQNVTFRCDPISEHNRLYWYRQTLGQGPEFLTYFQNEAQLEKSRLLSDRFSAERPKGSFSTLEIQRTEQGDSAMYLCASGTGQGASDTQYFGPGTRLTVL.

The V and J genes are TRBV30 and TRBJ2-3, with TRBD2 matching over 8 bases. Unmatched junction bases numbered 12, after V lost 2 bases and J lost 2 bases. Germline V gives CDR1 GTSNPN, CDR2 SVGIG (reference sequence). The CDR3 consists of 17 residues. The CDR3 reads CAWSPTRRGGYTDTQYF. CDR3 bases: TGTGCCTGGAGTCCGACCCGGCGCGGGGGGTACACAGATACGCAGTATTTT.

The V gene is TRBV30, the J gene TRBJ2-7, with 8 positions matching TRBD1. The CDR3 is made up of 15 amino acids. Germline-derived CDR1 and CDR2 are GTSNPN and SVGIG (reference sequence). V lost 0 bases and J lost 0; bases outside the gene matches: 4. The CDR3: CAWSVGDRGSYEQYF. CDR3 sequence (DNA): TGTGCCTGGAGTGTAGGAGACAGGGGCTCCTACGAGCAGTACTTC.

The gene calls are TRBV30 and TRBJ1-4, with D possibly TRBD1 on 5 matching bases. Per germline, CDR1 GTSNPN and CDR2 SVGIG (reference sequence). The CDR3 spans 14 residues. V was clipped by 5 bases and J by 8 bases, with 18 bases between them. CDR3 sequence (DNA): TGTGCCTGGCAGTTCAGGGCGGGACTCGAAAAACTGTTTTTT. Translated, it gives CAWQFRAGLEKLFF.

In this sample, this clone turned up once. This chain links TRBV29-1 with TRBJ2-7; 8 bases are shared with TRBD1. Unmatched junction bases numbered 6, after V lost 1 base and J lost 1 base. Germline CDR1 SQVTM, CDR2 ANQGSEA. The length of the CDR3 is 15 residues. The CDR3 spells CSVEAGQGASYEQYF. The CDR3 nucleotides read TGCAGCGTTGAAGCTGGGCAGGGGGCATCCTACGAGCAGTACTTC.

V gene TRBV14 combines with J gene TRBJ1-1; 7 nucleotides agree with TRBD1. The CDR3 loop spans 16 amino acids. CDR1 is SGHDN and CDR2 is FVKESK in the germline V gene. V lost 0 bases and J lost 2; bases outside the gene matches: 6. In DNA, the CDR3 is TGTGCCAGCAGCCAAGATCAGACAGGGTATAACACTGAAGCTTTCTTT. Its translation: CASSQDQTGYNTEAFF.

With regard to this clone: This same CDR3 is encoded by further DNA sequences in the sample. CDR3 DNA sequence: TGTGCCAGCAGCTTACAGGGGGCCTCTGAAGCTTTCTTT. Residues: CASSLQGASEAFF. The chain recombines TRBV7-2 with TRBJ1-1; 8 nucleotides agree with TRBD1. This CDR3 spans 13 amino acids. V lost 2 bases, J lost 6 bases, and 2 bases stayed unmatched. CDR1 is SGHTA, CDR2 FQGNSA, per germline.

This chain joins TRBV5-6 and TRBJ2-7, with unresolved D. Germline CDR1 is SGHDT and CDR2 is YYEEEE. The germline V and J ends were trimmed by 0 bases and 0 bases, with 7 bases remaining between them. The CDR3 contains 14 residues. In DNA form, the CDR3 reads TGTGCCAGCAGCTTGGGACGGAGCTCCTACGAGCAGTACTTC. Translated, it gives CASSLGRSSYEQYF.

This clone was seen just once. The chain couples TRBV6-5 to TRBJ2-7; no clear D gene. This CDR3 region has 14 residues. V lost 7 bases and J 2 bases, leaving 15 bases between the germline ends. Germline V CDR1 and CDR2: MNHEY, SVGAGI. In nucleotides, the CDR3 is TGTGCCAGCACTGCCGGCGGTTACGCCTACGAGCAGTACTTC. Protein: CASTAGGYAYEQYF.

This chain links TRBV6-5 with TRBJ1-4; a possible D gene is TRBD1 (6 bases). Germline assignment: CDR1 MNHEY and CDR2 SVGAGI. V gave up 0 bases and J gave up 6 bases, with 11 bases separating them. This CDR3 is 15 amino acids long. CDR3 loop: CASSYSGGGDEKLFF. Written as DNA, the CDR3 is TGTGCCAGCAGTTACTCGGGCGGGGGCGATGAAAAACTGTTTTTT.

The chain employs TRBV10-3 and TRBJ2-1; 13 nucleotides line up with TRBD2. V gave up 4 bases and J gave up 8 bases; unmatched junction bases: 17. Germline lookup yields CDR1 ENHRY and CDR2 SYGVKD. The CDR3 loop spans 19 amino acids. DNA of the CDR3: TGTGCCATCAGTGGGGGACTAGCGGGGATACAGGCTCCCGGGGATGAGCAGTTCTTC. This sequence encodes CAISGGLAGIQAPGDEQFF.

The chain has TRBV11-2 and TRBJ2-2; TRBD1 matches at 7 bases. V lost 6 bases and J lost 4; bases outside the gene matches: 2. The CDR3 has 13 amino acids. Looked up from germline, CDR1 is SGHAT and CDR2 is FQNNGV. The CDR3 DNA reads as TGTGCCAGCAGACCAGGGGGCACCGGGGAGCTGTTTTTT. This encodes CASRPGGTGELFF.

V gene TRBV7-2 combines with J gene TRBJ2-7, with TRBD2 matching over 9 bases. Losses at the gene ends were 3 bases for V and 4 bases for J; bases not matched to a gene: 4. Per the germline V gene, CDR1 is SGHTA and CDR2 is FQGNSA. The CDR3 has 14 amino acids. CDR3 in amino acids: CASSLLTSGYEQYF. In nucleotides, the CDR3 is TGTGCCAGCAGCTTGTTAACTAGCGGGTACGAGCAGTACTTC.

In its sample, this clone was seen many times. This chain links TRBV27 with TRBJ2-7, with 12 bases aligning to TRBD2. The CDR3 sequence is 15 residues long. Germline V lookup: CDR1 MNHEY, CDR2 SMNVEV (reference sequence). V shed 3 bases, J shed 9 bases, and the junction held 9 bases outside the gene matches. The CDR3 nucleotides are TGTGCCAGCAGTTTTTTCGCTAGCGGGGGGGACGGGCAGTACTTC. Translating it yields CASSFFASGGDGQYF.

The J gene is TRBJ2-7, the V gene TRBV27, with 7 bases matching TRBD1. The CDR3 is 14 amino acids. In germline, CDR1 is MNHEY, CDR2 SMNVEV (reference sequence). The V gene end was trimmed by 5 bases and the J gene end by 4 bases; junction bases not matched to a gene: 8. In DNA form, the CDR3 reads TGTGCCAGCAGTCAAGGGGGCCCAACTTACGAGCAGTACTTC. Translating gives CASSQGGPTYEQYF.

The rearrangement links TRBV5-1 to TRBJ2-3; 9 bases align to TRBD1. The CDR3 is 14 residues long. Germline V lookup: CDR1 SGHRS, CDR2 YFSETQ. V was clipped by 4 bases and J by 6 bases; unmatched bases: 6. The CDR3 spells CASSPGQGSDTQYF. The CDR3 bases are TGCGCCAGCAGCCCCGGACAGGGGTCGGATACGCAGTATTTT.

The chain couples TRBV9 to TRBJ2-3, with TRBD2 identical over 9 bases. The CDR3 spans 14 residues. Trimming cost V 6 bases and J 0 bases; bases outside gene matches: 2. CDR1 and CDR2 (germline): SGDLS, YYNGEE. The CDR3 bases are TGTGCCAGCACTACTAGCGGGAGCACAGATACGCAGTATTTT. Translated, it gives CASTTSGSTDTQYF.

The chain recombines TRBV4-1 with TRBJ2-1, with D unclear. In germline, CDR1 is MGHRA, CDR2 YSYEKL. V was cut by 2 bases and J by 8 bases, with 10 bases left in between. The CDR3 spans 13 residues. The CDR3 DNA reads as TGCGCCAGCAGCCAATCAAGACTTGATGAGCAGTTCTTC. Translation: CASSQSRLDEQFF.

The rearrangement uses TRBV30 and TRBJ2-7; possible D gene TRBD1, 6 bases. The V end lost 4 bases, the J end lost 1 base, and 14 bases lay between the germline ends. The germline gives CDR1 GTSNPN, CDR2 SVGIG (reference sequence). The CDR3 spans 14 residues. The CDR3 nucleotides read TGTGCCTGGACTACAGGGATGGGGTCCTACGAGCAGTACTTC. Protein: CAWTTGMGSYEQYF.

The V call is TRBV23-1, the J call TRBJ1-5, with unresolved D. TRBV23-1 is known as an ORF, though its function is uncertain. CDR3 length equals 15 residues. The V gene lost 2 bases and the J gene lost 2 bases, with 10 bases spanning the gap. The CDR3 sequence: CASSQSGRGNQPQHF. The CDR3 DNA sequence: TGCGCCAGCAGTCAAAGCGGACGGGGCAATCAGCCCCAGCATTTT.

This rearrangement joins TRBV24-1 to TRBJ1-6; TRBD1 is a possible D gene (6 bases). Per germline, CDR1 KGHDR and CDR2 SFDVKD. This CDR3 has 20 amino acids. The V gene lost 9 bases and the J gene lost 2 bases, with 28 bases spanning the gap. This CDR3 reads CATWGRNRVNSCTYNSPLHF. DNA for the CDR3: TGTGCCACCTGGGGGCGGAACAGGGTTAATTCTTGCACCTATAATTCACCCCTCCACTTT.